The clone carrying this T cell receptor beta chain showed up many times. This specimen belongs to a study of early T cells in non-severe SARS-CoV-2 infection. In the library, individual cDNA molecules carried attached unique molecular identifiers. MiXCR was run by TCRdb on the 5' RACE reads, yielding one entry per CDR3 protein. The table lists about 83,000 distinct CDR3 sequences, over 12% of them singletons. CDR3 size: 14 residues. V gave up 6 bases and J gave up 5 bases, with 17 bases separating them. The germline V gene encodes CDR1 MNHEY and CDR2 SMNVEV (reference sequence). This chain uses TRBV27 with TRBJ2-7; no firm D call. What was sequenced was whole blood. The TCR comes from an adult who was a healthcare worker with PCR-confirmed SARS-CoV-2 infection or an uninfected control (not recorded which). The CDR3 sequence is CASRGSLQFHEQYF. The CDR3 nucleotides read TGTGCCAGCAGAGGAAGCTTACAGTTCCACGAGCAGTACTTC.